The 14 T cell receptor beta chains below were found in one sample sequenced in a study of cytotoxic CD8 clonotypes in ibrutinib-treated CLL. TCRdb keeps only in-frame clones here, not all; method: immunoSEQ multiplex PCR. The sample lists about 97,000 clones, approximately 80% occurring once. The sequences come from PBMCs, collected after 12 months of ibrutinib treatment. The source is a human donor with chronic lymphocytic leukemia.

This clone was recorded only once. The chain links TRBV6-1 to TRBJ1-1; 9 nucleotides line up with TRBD1. The CDR3 has 14 residues. The V segment lost 6 bases and the J segment 5 bases; nucleotides outside the gene matches: 7. The germline gives CDR1 MNHNS, CDR2 SASEGT. CDR3: CASRPGTGSTEAFF. In DNA form, the CDR3 reads TGTGCCAGCAGACCCGGGACAGGGAGTACTGAAGCTTTCTTT.

The V and J genes are TRBV9 and TRBJ2-3; maybe TRBD1 (6 bases). Deletions cut 3 bases from V and 0 bases from J, with 11 bases between. The CDR3 has 15 amino acids. CDR1 and CDR2 (germline): SGDLS, YYNGEE. In DNA, the CDR3 is TGTGCCAGCAGCGCCAGGGGCCTCAGCACAGATACGCAGTATTTT. It is translated as CASSARGLSTDTQYF.

This chain uses TRBV5-6 with TRBJ1-6; TRBD1 might be the D (5 bases). This CDR3 has 17 residues. V was cut by 4 bases and J by 4 bases, with 18 bases left in between. CDR1 SGHDT and CDR2 YYEEEE come from the germline V gene. CDR3 in DNA: TGTGCCAGCAGCCCGGGGCCCAACAAACAATATAATTCACCCCTCCACTTT. Amino acid sequence: CASSPGPNKQYNSPLHF.

The chain couples TRBV9 to TRBJ1-1; 9 nucleotides align to TRBD1. Germline loops: CDR1 SGDLS, CDR2 YYNGEE. The CDR3 consists of 12 residues. With 4 bases clipped from V and 10 bases from J, the junction kept 5 bases outside the gene matches. CDR3 bases: TGTGCCAGCAGCTTAGACAGGGGGAGAGCTTTCTTT. Amino acids: CASSLDRGRAFF.

This clone was detected once. J is TRBJ2-5 and V is TRBV9, with 9 bases matching TRBD2. This CDR3 contains 16 residues. Trimming took 0 bases from V and 5 from J; bases not matched to a gene: 8. CDR1 is SGDLS, CDR2 YYNGEE, per germline. The CDR3 loop reads CASSVGGGGARETQYF. CDR3 bases: TGTGCCAGCAGCGTAGGCGGCGGGGGGGCGCGGGAGACCCAGTACTTC.

A single count supports this clone. The chain has TRBV7-9 and TRBJ2-1; 9 bases match TRBD1. In germline, CDR1 is SEHNR, CDR2 FQNEAQ (reference sequence). J was trimmed by 0 bases and V by 5 bases; bases with no gene match: 8. CDR3 size: 17 residues. The CDR3 spells CASSLQAGQGSYNEQFF. DNA of the CDR3: TGTGCCAGCAGCCTCCAAGCGGGACAGGGCTCCTACAATGAGCAGTTCTTC.

Only one count was recorded for this clone. V usage is TRBV5-6 and J usage is TRBJ1-1; 9 bases agree with TRBD1. Germline V CDR1 and CDR2: SGHDT, YYEEEE. J was trimmed by 9 bases and V by 4 bases; bases with no gene match: 10. The CDR3 is 14 residues long. Here the CDR3 reads CASSPRQGGTQAFF. The CDR3 nucleotides read TGTGCCAGCAGCCCGCGACAGGGGGGTACCCAAGCTTTCTTT.

The chain uses TRBV7-2 and TRBJ2-7, with D perhaps matching TRBD1 or TRBD2 (5 bases each). Between the trimmed V and J ends, which lost 1 base and 2 bases, there was a span of 9 bases. CDR3 size: 14 residues. From germline, CDR1 is SGHTA and CDR2 FQGNSA. In nucleotides, the CDR3 is TGTGCCAGCAGCTTAGGGGGGATAACCTACGAGCAGTACTTC. Translating it yields CASSLGGITYEQYF.

The rearrangement links TRBV7-9 to TRBJ1-4; tentatively, D is TRBD1 (6 bases). This CDR3 comprises 14 residues. The germline V gene has CDR1 SEHNR and CDR2 FQNEAQ (reference sequence). V was pared by 6 bases and J by 5 bases, with 13 bases between. The CDR3 is CASRPQGMNEKLFF. The CDR3 DNA sequence: TGTGCCAGCAGGCCACAGGGCATGAATGAAAAACTGTTTTTT.

The rearrangement uses TRBV23-1 and TRBJ2-7; the D gene is possibly TRBD2 (7 bases). TRBV23-1 falls under the ORF class, with uncertain function. This CDR3 has 17 amino acids. Trimming shortened V by 0 bases and J by 0 bases, and 15 bases separated the two germline ends. CDR3 nucleotide sequence: TGCGCCAGCAGTCAATCAATCGCGGGGGCCGTCTCCTACGAGCAGTACTTC. Translated: CASSQSIAGAVSYEQYF.

The V gene is TRBV5-1, the J gene TRBJ2-1; 10 positions agree with TRBD2. Germline loops: CDR1 SGHRS, CDR2 YFSETQ. CDR3 length: 15 amino acids. After removal of 4 bases from V and 10 bases from J, the junction contained 11 bases not matched to a gene. The CDR3 DNA sequence: TGCGCCAGCAGCCTAGCGGCTAGCGGGGGTGGGGAGCAGTTCTTC. This gives the protein CASSLAASGGGEQFF.

The chain combines TRBV30 with TRBJ1-4, with unresolved D. The CDR3 length is 14 residues. V was trimmed by 3 bases and J by 6 bases, leaving 14 bases between them. Looked up from germline, CDR1 is GTSNPN and CDR2 is SVGIG (reference sequence). The CDR3 spells CAWSLNRYDEKLFF. DNA for the CDR3: TGTGCCTGGAGCCTTAACAGATACGATGAAAAACTGTTTTTT.

The J gene is TRBJ2-5, the V gene TRBV18; D not certain. With 0 bases removed from V and 5 bases from J, the gap between germline ends came to 16 bases. This CDR3 has 16 residues. Per germline, CDR1 KGHSH and CDR2 LQKENI. As DNA, the CDR3 is TGTGCCAGCTCACCACCGGCCAACCTGCTGGGGGAGACCCAGTACTTC. Protein sequence: CASSPPANLLGETQYF.

The chain links TRBV19 to TRBJ2-1; tentatively, D is TRBD1 (6 bases). Trimming cost V 4 bases and J 4 bases, with 20 bases left between them. CDR1 LNHDA and CDR2 SQIVND come from the germline V gene (reference sequence). The CDR3 totals 17 residues. CDR3 DNA: TGTGCCAGTAGTAGGGACACTAGAAATAGACATTACAATGAGCAGTTCTTC. It translates to CASSRDTRNRHYNEQFF. The complete variable domain, with remaining parts taken from reference TRBV19 and TRBJ2-1, reads DGGITQSPKYLFRKEGQNVTLSCEQNLNHDAMYWYRQDPGQGLRLIYYSQIVNDFQKGDIAEGYSVSREKKESFPLTVTSAQKNPTAFYLCASSRDTRNRHYNEQFFGPGTRLTVL.